The present entry profiles one T cell receptor beta chain with its context. This record belongs to a study of blood T cell repertoires in COVID-19. Whole-study context: The cDNA or gDNA used as material had been derived from T cells, B-cell-depleted T cells, or PBMCs.

Measured with immunoSEQ multiplex PCR; TCRdb has only the in-frame clones, and not every one. The table has about 350,000 clones, 87% seen once. The trim removed 3 bases at V and 2 bases at J, leaving 12 bases unmatched. CDR3 length equals 17 residues. Germline V lookup: CDR1 SEHNR, CDR2 FQNEAQ (reference sequence). Sequencing was carried out using peripheral blood. The V gene is TRBV7-9, the J gene TRBJ1-1; TRBD1 matches at 7 bases. The clonotype originates from a man aged 25-45 years with COVID-19, enrolled during active disease. The CDR3 region has the DNA TGTGCCAGCAGCTTCACCGGGACAGCAACGATTAACACTGAAGCTTTCTTT. It is translated as CASSFTGTATINTEAFF.